This note documents a single T cell receptor beta chain sequence. This record comes from a study of blood T cell repertoires in COVID-19. Germline V gives CDR1 SGHVS, CDR2 FQNEAQ. The CDR3 is made up of 13 amino acids. With 5 bases removed from V and 2 bases from J, the gap between germline ends came to 10 bases. Some clones are missing from TCRdb's copy, which holds only in-frame ones; the method was immunoSEQ multiplex PCR. The sample carries some 220,000 clones, roughly four fifths recorded once. Sample: peripheral blood. The rearrangement joins TRBV7-8 to TRBJ2-7; D is unresolved. The origin of this receptor is a woman between 65 and 79 years old with COVID-19, enrolled during active disease. Here the CDR3 DNA reads TGTGCCAGCAGCGCCACTCTCACCTACGAGCAGTACTTC. Amino acids: CASSATLTYEQYF.